This TCR beta chain was identified in a study of T-cell reconstitution after alpha-beta-depleted transplantation in children. Study-wide results and caveats: T-cell numbers and diversity one year post-transplant derived largely from freshly generated T cells. There were reportedly several hundred expanded graft clones from which alpha-beta T cells came about two months after transplant.

Unique molecular identifiers tagged the TCRbeta library. From the PCR reads, TCRdb called clonotypes with MiXCR, one entry per CDR3 protein. The sample contains 450,000 to 600,000 distinct CDR3 sequences, over 10% of which appear only once. About this clonotype itself: As yet, its antigen is unknown. A much larger clone lies a single base off, so this may be a read error.

The CDR3 extends over 15 amino acids. Looked up from germline, CDR1 is MNHNS and CDR2 is SASEGT. This clonotype was obtained from a male patient aged 10 to 17 who had a stem cell transplant for acute myeloid leukemia, so the T cells may come from the graft donor. Here the sequenced sample was PBMCs, mostly from graft donor cells, taken 360 days after TCRalphabeta/CD19-depleted stem cell transplant. This sequence joins TRBV6-1 and TRBJ1-2, with D maybe TRBD1 (5 bases). DNA of the CDR3: TGTGTCAGCAACCTATACCTAGGGGCAACGGATGGCTACACCTTC. Encoded protein: CVSNLYLGATDGYTF.